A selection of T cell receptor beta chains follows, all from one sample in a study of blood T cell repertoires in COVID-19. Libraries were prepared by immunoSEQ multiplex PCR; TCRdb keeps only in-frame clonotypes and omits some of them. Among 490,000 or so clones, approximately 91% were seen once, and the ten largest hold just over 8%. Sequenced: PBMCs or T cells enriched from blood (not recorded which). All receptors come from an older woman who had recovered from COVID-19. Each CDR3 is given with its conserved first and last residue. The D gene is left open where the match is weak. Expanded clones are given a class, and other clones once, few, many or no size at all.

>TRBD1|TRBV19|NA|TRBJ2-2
TGTGCCAGTAGTATCGACAGGGGAGGCACCGGGGAGCTGTTTTTT
CASSIDRGGTGELFF
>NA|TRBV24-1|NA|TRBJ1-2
TGTGCCACCAGTGATTCGGGCAGGGTCTACACCTTC
CATSDSGRVYTF
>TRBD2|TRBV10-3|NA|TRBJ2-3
TGTGCCATCAGTGAGTCGGGACTAGCGGGGGGCCACACAGATACGCAGTATTTT
CAISESGLAGGHTDTQYF
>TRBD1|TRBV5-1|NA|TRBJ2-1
TGCGCCAGCAGCCGGGACAGGGGCCACAATGAGCAGTTCTTC
CASSRDRGHNEQFF
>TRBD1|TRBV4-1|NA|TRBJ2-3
TGCGCCAGCAGCCAGGGACAGGTCAGAGGGGATACGCAGTATTTT
CASSQGQVRGDTQYF
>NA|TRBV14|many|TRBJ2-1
TGTGCCAGCAGCCAATCTCCAGGGGTGGGTTCCTACAATGAGCAGTTCTTC
CASSQSPGVGSYNEQFF
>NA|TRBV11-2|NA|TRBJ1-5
TGTGCCAGCAGCGCAGACTCCCGTCGCAATCAGCCCCAGCATTTT
CASSADSRRNQPQHF
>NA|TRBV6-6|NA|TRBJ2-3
TGTGCCAGCAGGAAACAGGGTCCTAGCACAGATACGCAGTATTTT
CASRKQGPSTDTQYF
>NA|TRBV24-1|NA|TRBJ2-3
TGTGCCACCAGTGATCGGTGGGGGCGCACAGATACGCAGTATTTT
CATSDRWGRTDTQYF
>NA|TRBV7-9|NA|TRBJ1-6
TGTGCCAGCAGCTTAGGCGAAAATTCACCCCTCCACTTT
CASSLGENSPLHF
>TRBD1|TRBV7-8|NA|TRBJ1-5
TGTGCCAGCAGCCGTACAGGGGGGACCGATCAGCCCCAGCATTTT
CASSRTGGTDQPQHF
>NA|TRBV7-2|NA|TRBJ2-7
TGTGCCAGCAGCTTACTTGCAGGTCCTTCCTACGAGCAGTACTTC
CASSLLAGPSYEQYF
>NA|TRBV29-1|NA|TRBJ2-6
TGCAGCGTTGAAGCGCGGGGCTCATCGAGCTCTGGGGCCAACGTCCTGACTTTC
CSVEARGSSSSGANVLTF
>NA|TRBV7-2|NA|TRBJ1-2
TGTGCCAGCAGCTACGGGGGGGAGGGCGGCTACACCTTC
CASSYGGEGGYTF
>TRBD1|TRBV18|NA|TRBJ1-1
TGTGCCAGCTCACCACCGGACAGGGGGCCAAGTAAAGCTTTCTTT
CASSPPDRGPSKAFF
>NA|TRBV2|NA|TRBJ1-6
TGTGCCAGCAGTGAGGGGGCTAATTCACCCCTCCACTTT
CASSEGANSPLHF
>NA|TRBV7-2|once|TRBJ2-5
TGTGCCAGCAGCTTGAGGCGGGGGCTAAACCAAGAGACCCAGTACTTC
CASSLRRGLNQETQYF
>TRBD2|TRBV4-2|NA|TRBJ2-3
TGTGCCAGCAGCCCCGGACTAGGGAAAAGCACAGATACGCAGTATTTT
CASSPGLGKSTDTQYF
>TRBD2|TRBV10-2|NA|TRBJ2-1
TGCGCCAGCAGTGAGGTCACGACTAGCGGGGAGGCGCAGTTCTTC
CASSEVTTSGEAQFF
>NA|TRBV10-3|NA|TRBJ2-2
TGTGCCATCAGGGGACATTCGAACACCGGGGAGCTGTTTTTT
CAIRGHSNTGELFF
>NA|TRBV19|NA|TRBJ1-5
TGTGCCAGTAACGAGGGTACGAACTGGCTGGGCAATCAGCCCCAGCATTTT
CASNEGTNWLGNQPQHF
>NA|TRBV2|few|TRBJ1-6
TGTGCCAGCGCAGGGGATTATAATTCACCCCTCCACTTT
CASAGDYNSPLHF
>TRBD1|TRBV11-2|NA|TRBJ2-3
TGTGCCAGCAGCTTCGGAAGACCGGGACAGGTGGGGCATACGCAGTATTTT
CASSFGRPGQVGHTQYF
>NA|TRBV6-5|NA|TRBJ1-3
TGTGCCAGCAGTCCCCCTCCGGGGTCCGGAAACACCATATATTTT
CASSPPPGSGNTIYF
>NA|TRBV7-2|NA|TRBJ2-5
TGTGCCAGCAGCTTGGCGGGGTTGGGTGAGACCCAGTACTTC
CASSLAGLGETQYF
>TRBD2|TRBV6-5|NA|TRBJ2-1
TGTGCCACTAGGAGACTAGCGGAGTACAATGAGCAGTTCTTC
CATRRLAEYNEQFF
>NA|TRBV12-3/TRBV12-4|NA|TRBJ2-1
TGTGCCAGCAGTTTAATCCAGGGGAATGAGCAGTTCTTC
CASSLIQGNEQFF
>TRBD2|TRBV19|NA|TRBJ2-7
TGTGCCAGTAGTCCCCGTGTAGCGGGTGGAATATACGAGCAGTACTTC
CASSPRVAGGIYEQYF
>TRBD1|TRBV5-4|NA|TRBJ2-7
TGTGCCAGCAGCTTTCAGGGGGCTCACGAGCAGTACTTC
CASSFQGAHEQYF
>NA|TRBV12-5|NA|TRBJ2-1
TGTGCTAGTGGTTTGAACCGGGAGCCGTTCTTC
CASGLNREPFF
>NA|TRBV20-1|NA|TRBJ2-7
TGCAGTGCTAGTCCTTCTTACGAGCAGTACTTC
CSASPSYEQYF
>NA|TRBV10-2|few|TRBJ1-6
TGCGCCAGCAGCCTAGGCGAGATCTTTTATAATTCACCCCTCCACTTT
CASSLGEIFYNSPLHF
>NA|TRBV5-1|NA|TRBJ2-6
TGCGCCAGCAGCCCATCATTGGCCTCTGGGGCCAACGTCCTGACTTTC
CASSPSLASGANVLTF
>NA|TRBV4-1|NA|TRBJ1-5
TGCGCCAGCAGCCAAGTCCACACAGGGAATCAGCCCCAGCATTTT
CASSQVHTGNQPQHF
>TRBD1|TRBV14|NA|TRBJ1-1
TGTGCCAGCAGCCTTCCGGGACAGAGGGTCATGAACACTGAAGCTTTCTTT
CASSLPGQRVMNTEAFF
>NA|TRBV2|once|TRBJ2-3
TGTGCCAGCAGTGTTAGGGGGGGCGCGAGCACAGATACGCAGTATTTT
CASSVRGGASTDTQYF
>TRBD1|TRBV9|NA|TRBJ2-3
TGTGCCAGCAGCCCGACAGGGGACAGCACAGATACGCAGTATTTT
CASSPTGDSTDTQYF
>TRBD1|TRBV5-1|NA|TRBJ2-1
TGCGCCAGCAGCCCGACAGGGTGGGGTAACTACAATGAGCAGTTCTTC
CASSPTGWGNYNEQFF
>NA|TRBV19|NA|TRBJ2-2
TGTGCCAGTAGTATCGGGGTCACCGGGGAGCTGTTTTTT
CASSIGVTGELFF
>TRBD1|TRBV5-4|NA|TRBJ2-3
TGTGCCAGCAGGTTACAGGGGGTGACCACAGATACGCAGTATTTT
CASRLQGVTTDTQYF
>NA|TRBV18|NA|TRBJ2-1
TGTGCCAGCTCACTTTCGGGGAATGAGCAGTTCTTC
CASSLSGNEQFF
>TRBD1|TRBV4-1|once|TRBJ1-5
TGCGCCAGCAGCCGCGAACAGGGGAATCAGCCCCAGCATTTT
CASSREQGNQPQHF
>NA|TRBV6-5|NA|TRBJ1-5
TGTGCCAGCAGTTACTCGGGGGGGCCCCAGCATTTT
CASSYSGGPQHF
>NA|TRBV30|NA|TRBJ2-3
TGTGCCTGGAGTGTAGGAGCGATAGATACGCAGTATTTT
CAWSVGAIDTQYF
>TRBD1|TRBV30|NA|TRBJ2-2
TGTGCCTGGGGACAGGGAAGAACCGGGGAGCTGTTTTTT
CAWGQGRTGELFF
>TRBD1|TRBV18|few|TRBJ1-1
TGTGCCAGCTCACCCGGGGCAGGGACAGGGGAAGCTTTCTTT
CASSPGAGTGEAFF
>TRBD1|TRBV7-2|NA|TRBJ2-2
TGTGCCAGCAGCCCAGGGGGCATCACCGGGGAGCTGTTTTTT
CASSPGGITGELFF
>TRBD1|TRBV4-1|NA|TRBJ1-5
TGCGCCAGCAGCCAAGTCCCACAGGGGGCGAGCAATCAGCCCCAGCATTTT
CASSQVPQGASNQPQHF
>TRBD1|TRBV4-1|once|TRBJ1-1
TGCGCCAGCCGGATGATTTTAGAGGGGGCAGGGGGAAGGGACACTGAAGCTTTCTTT
CASRMILEGAGGRDTEAFF
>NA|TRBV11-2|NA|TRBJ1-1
TGTGCCAGCAGCCTATACACTAGGAACACTGAAGCTTTCTTT
CASSLYTRNTEAFF
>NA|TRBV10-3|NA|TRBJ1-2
TGTGCCATCAGTGAGGGGGGGACCCCTAACTATGGCTACACCTTC
CAISEGGTPNYGYTF
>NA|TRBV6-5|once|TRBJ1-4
TGTGCCAGCAGTACACAGGAAAAACTGTTTTTT
CASSTQEKLFF